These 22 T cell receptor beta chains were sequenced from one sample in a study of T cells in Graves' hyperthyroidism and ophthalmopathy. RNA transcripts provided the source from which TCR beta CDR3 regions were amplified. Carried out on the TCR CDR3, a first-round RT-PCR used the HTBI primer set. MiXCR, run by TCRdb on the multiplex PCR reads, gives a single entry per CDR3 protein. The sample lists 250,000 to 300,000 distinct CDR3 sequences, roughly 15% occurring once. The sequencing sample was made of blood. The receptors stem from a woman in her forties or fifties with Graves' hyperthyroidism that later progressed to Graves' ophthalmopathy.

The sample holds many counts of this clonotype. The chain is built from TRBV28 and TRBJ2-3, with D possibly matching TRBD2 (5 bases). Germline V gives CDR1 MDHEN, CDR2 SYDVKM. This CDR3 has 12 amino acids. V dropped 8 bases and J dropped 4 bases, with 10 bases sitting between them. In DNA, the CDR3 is TGTGCCAGCGCCTACGGGGCAGATACGCAGTATTTT. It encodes CASAYGADTQYF.

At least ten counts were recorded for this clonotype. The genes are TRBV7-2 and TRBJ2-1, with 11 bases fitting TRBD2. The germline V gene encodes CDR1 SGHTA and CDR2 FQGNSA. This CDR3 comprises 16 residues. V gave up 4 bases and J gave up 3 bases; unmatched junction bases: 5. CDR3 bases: TGTGCCAGCAGCTACATAACTAGCGGGGGCTACAATGAGCAGTTCTTC. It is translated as CASSYITSGGYNEQFF.

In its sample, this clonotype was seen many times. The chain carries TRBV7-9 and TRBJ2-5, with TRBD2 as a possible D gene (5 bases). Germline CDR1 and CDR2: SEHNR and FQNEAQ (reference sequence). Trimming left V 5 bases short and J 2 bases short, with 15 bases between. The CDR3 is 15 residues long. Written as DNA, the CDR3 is TGTGCCAGCAGCCCCCTCGACTATCTTCAAGAGACCCAGTACTTC. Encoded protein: CASSPLDYLQETQYF.

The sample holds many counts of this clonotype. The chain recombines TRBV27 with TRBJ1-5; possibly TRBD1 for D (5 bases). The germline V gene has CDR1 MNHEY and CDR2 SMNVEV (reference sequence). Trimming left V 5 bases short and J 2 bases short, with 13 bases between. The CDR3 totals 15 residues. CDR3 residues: CASSQWGGGNQPQHF. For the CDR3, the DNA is TGTGCCAGCAGTCAGTGGGGGGGAGGCAATCAGCCCCAGCATTTT.

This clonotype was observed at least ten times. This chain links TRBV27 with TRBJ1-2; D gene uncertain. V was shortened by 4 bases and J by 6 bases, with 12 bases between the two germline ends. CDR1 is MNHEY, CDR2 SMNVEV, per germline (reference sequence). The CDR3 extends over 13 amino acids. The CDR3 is CASSSFGVHGYTF. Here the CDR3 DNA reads TGTGCCAGCAGTTCGTTCGGGGTCCATGGCTACACCTTC.

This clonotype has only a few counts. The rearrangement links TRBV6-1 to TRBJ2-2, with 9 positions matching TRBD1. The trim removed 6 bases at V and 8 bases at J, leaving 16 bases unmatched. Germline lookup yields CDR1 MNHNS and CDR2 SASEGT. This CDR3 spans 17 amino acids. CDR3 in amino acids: CASSPRPGQGIVGELFF. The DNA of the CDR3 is TGTGCCAGCAGCCCCAGACCGGGACAGGGTATTGTAGGGGAGCTGTTTTTT.

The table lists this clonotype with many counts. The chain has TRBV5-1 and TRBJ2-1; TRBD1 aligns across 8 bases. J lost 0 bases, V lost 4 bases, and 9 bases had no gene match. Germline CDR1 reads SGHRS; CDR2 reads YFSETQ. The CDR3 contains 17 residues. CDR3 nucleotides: TGCGCCAGCAGCATGACAGGGGCCACTTACTCCTACAATGAGCAGTTCTTC. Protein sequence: CASSMTGATYSYNEQFF.

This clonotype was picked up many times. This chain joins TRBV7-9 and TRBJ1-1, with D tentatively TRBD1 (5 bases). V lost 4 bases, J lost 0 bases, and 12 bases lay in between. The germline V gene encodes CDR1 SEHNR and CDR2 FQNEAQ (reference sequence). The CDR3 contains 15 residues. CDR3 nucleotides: TGTGCCAGCAGCTCGTCCGGGGGGATGAACACTGAAGCTTTCTTT. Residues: CASSSSGGMNTEAFF.

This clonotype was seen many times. The CDR3 is CASGYGGAKNIQYF. The DNA of the CDR3 is TGTGCCAGCGGGTACGGCGGGGCCAAAAACATTCAGTACTTC. This sequence joins TRBV7-9 and TRBJ2-4; possible D gene TRBD2, 5 bases. The CDR3 loop spans 14 amino acids. V lost 8 bases and J 1 base, leaving 12 bases between the germline ends. Germline V gene data show CDR1 as SEHNR and CDR2 as FQNEAQ (reference sequence).

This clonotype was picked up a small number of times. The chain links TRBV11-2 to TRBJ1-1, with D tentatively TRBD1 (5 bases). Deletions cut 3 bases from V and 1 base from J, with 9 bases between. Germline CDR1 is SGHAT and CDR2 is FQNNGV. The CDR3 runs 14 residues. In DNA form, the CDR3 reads TGTGCCAGCAGCTTGGGGCTCCAGAACACTGAAGCTTTCTTT. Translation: CASSLGLQNTEAFF.

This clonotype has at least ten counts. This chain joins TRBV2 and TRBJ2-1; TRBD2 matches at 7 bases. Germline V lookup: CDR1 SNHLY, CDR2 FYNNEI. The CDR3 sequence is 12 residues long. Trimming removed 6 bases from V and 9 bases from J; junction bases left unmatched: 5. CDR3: CASRRLASEQFF. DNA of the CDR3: TGTGCCAGCAGGCGACTAGCTTCTGAGCAGTTCTTC.

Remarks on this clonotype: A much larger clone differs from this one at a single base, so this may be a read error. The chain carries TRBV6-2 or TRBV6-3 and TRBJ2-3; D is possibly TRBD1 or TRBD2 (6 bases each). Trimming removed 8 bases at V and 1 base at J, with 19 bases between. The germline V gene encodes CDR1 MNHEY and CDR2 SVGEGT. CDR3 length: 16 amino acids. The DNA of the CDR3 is TGTGCCAGCGGACTACAGGGAGGAGTTGGCACAGATACGCAGTATTTT. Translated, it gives CASGLQGGVGTDTQYF.

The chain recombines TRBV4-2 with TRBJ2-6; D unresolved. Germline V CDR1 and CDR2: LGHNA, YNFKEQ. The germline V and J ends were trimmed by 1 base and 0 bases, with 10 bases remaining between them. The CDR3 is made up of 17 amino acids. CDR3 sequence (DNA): TGTGCCAGCAGCCAAGTTAAGGAAACCTCTGGGGCCAACGTCCTGACTTTC. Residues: CASSQVKETSGANVLTF.

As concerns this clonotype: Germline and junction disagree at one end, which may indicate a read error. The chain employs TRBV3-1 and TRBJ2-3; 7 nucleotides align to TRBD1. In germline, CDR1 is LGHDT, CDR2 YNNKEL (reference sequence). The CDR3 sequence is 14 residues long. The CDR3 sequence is CASTQGIYTGTQYF. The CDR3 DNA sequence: TGTGCCAGCACACAGGGGATATACACAGGTACGCAGTATTTT.

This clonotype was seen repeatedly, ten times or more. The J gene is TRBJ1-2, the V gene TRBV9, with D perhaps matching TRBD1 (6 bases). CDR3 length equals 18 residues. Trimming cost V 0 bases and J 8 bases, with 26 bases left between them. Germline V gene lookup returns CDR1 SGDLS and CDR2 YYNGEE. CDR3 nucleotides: TGTGCCAGCAGCGTAGGACCAATTCGGGGGGGCGCGGCGGAAGGCTACACCTTC. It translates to CASSVGPIRGGAAEGYTF.

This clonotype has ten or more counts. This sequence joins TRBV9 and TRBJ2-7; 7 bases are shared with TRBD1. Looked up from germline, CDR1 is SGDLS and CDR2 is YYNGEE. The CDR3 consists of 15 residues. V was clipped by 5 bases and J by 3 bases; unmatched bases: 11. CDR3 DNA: TGTGCCAGCAGGGACAACCGGGACAGACTCTACGAGCAGTACTTC. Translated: CASRDNRDRLYEQYF.

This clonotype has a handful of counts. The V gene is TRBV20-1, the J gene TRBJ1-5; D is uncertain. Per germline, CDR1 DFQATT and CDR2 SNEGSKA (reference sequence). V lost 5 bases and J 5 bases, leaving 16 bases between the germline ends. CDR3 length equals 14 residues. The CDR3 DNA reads TGCAGTGCTCTGGACCCGGGGTTCGATCAGCCCCAGCATTTT. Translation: CSALDPGFDQPQHF.

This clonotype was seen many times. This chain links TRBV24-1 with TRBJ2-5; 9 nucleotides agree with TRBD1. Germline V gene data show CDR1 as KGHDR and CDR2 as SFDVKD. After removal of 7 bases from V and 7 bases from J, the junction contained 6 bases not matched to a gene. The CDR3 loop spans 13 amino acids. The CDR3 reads CATRGQGSGTQYF. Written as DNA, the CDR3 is TGTGCCACCAGGGGACAGGGAAGCGGGACCCAGTACTTC.

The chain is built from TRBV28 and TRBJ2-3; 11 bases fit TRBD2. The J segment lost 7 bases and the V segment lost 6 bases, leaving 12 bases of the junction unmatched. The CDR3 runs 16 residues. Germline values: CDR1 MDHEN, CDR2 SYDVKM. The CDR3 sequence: CASSQVTSGRSYTQYF. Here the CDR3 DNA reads TGTGCCAGCAGCCAAGTTACTAGCGGGAGAAGTTATACGCAGTATTTT.

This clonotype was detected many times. CDR3 residues: CASSHQPGSAQPQHF. In DNA form, the CDR3 reads TGTGCCAGCAGCCATCAGCCAGGGTCGGCTCAGCCCCAGCATTTT. This chain connects TRBV3-1 to TRBJ1-5, with D possibly being TRBD1 (5 bases). The CDR3 length is 15 residues. The germline V gene encodes CDR1 LGHDT and CDR2 YNNKEL (reference sequence). Trimming took off 3 bases at V and 6 bases at J, with 15 bases between the two ends. Drawing the rest from reference TRBV3-1 and TRBJ1-5, the complete variable domain is DTAVSQTPKYLVTQMGNDKSIKCEQNLGHDTMYWYKQDSKKFLKIMFSYNNKELIINETVPNRFSPKSPDKAHLNLHINSLELGDSAVYFCASSHQPGSAQPQHFGDGTRLSIL.

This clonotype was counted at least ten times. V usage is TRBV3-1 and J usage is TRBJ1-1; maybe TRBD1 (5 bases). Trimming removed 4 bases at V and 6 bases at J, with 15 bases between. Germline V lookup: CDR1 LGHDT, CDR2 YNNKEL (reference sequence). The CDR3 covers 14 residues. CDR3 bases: TGTGCCAGCAGCCGGGGCGGTGGAGGAGCTGAAGCTTTCTTT. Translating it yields CASSRGGGGAEAFF.

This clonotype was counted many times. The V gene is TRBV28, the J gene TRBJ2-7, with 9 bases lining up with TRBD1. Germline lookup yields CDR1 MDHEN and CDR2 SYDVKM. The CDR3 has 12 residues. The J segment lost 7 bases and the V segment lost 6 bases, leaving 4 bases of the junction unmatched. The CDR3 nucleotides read TGTGCCAGCAGCCTGACAGGGGGTGAGCAGTACTTC. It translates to CASSLTGGEQYF.